Listed below are T cell receptor beta chains from one sample, sequenced in a study of T cells after yellow fever vaccination. Each CDR3 protein gets one entry after TCRdb re-called the 5' RACE reads with MiXCR. Of 300,000 or so distinct CDR3 sequences listed, less than 9.5% are singletons. The input for sequencing was PBMCs, taken about 49 days after the first yellow fever vaccination. The receptors were sampled from a man in his late teens or twenties who received the YFV17D yellow fever vaccine. Each CDR3 is given without its conserved first and last residue. A D gene is named only where the DNA matches it firmly.

J | D | V | CDR3
TRBJ2-1 | - | TRBV20-1 | SAGMFTYNEQF
TRBJ1-2 | TRBD1 | TRBV2 | ASSPDRGIKIYGYT
TRBJ2-5 | - | TRBV27 | ASSNTRQETQY
TRBJ1-6 | - | TRBV7-2 | ASSHREYNSPLH
TRBJ2-1 | - | TRBV4-3 | ASSQWVSSYNEQF
TRBJ2-1 | - | TRBV6-2/TRBV6-3 | ASTWGGPYNEQF
TRBJ1-4 | - | TRBV7-8 | ASSSNLFREEKLF
TRBJ2-1 | TRBD2 | TRBV10-3 | ASAGTSGNEQF
TRBJ2-5 | TRBD1 | TRBV6-2/TRBV6-3 | ASSYQISDRGQKETQY
TRBJ1-5 | TRBD1 | TRBV5-5 | ASSFFGQDNQPQH
TRBJ1-2 | TRBD1 | TRBV27 | ASSKSATGTNYGYT
TRBJ2-2 | - | TRBV13 | ASSHRGMDNTGELF
TRBJ1-6 | TRBD1 | TRBV18 | ASSPTQGGHINSPLH
TRBJ1-5 | - | TRBV19 | ASSIDRSQPQH
TRBJ2-3 | - | TRBV4-2 | ASSQAQIGAVTQY
TRBJ2-7 | - | TRBV18 | ASSPPPGTSYEQY
TRBJ2-5 | - | TRBV21-1 | ASSKAGLTSGETLWEETQY
TRBJ2-5 | - | TRBV6-5 | ASSYSWEKETQY
TRBJ2-2 | TRBD1 | TRBV5-4 | ASSLGLTGPGELF
TRBJ2-1 | TRBD2 | TRBV7-2 | ASRSDLAGVNEQF
TRBJ1-2 | TRBD1 | TRBV6-2/TRBV6-3 | ASSYRDRDGYGYT
TRBJ1-4 | TRBD1 | TRBV20-1 | SATGTGYEKLF
TRBJ1-5 | - | TRBV12-3/TRBV12-4 | ASSLGGLGVVNQPQH